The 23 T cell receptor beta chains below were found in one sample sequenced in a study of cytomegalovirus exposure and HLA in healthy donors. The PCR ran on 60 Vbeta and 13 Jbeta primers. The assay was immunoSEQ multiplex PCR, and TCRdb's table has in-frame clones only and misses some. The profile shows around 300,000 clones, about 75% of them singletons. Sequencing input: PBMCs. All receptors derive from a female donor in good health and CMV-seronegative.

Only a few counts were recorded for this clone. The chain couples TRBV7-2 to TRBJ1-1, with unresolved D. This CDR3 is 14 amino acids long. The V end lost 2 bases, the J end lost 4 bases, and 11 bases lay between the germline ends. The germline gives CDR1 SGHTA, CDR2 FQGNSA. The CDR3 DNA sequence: TGTGCCAGCAGCTTAACTAGAGGGAGCACTGAAGCTTTCTTT. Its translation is CASSLTRGSTEAFF.

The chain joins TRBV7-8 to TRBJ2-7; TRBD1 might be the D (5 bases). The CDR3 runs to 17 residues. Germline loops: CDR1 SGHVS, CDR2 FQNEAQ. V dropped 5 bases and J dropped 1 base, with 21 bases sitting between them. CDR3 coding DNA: TGTGCCAGCAGCCTCACAGGCAGGGCGCCTCCTTCCTACGAGCAGTACTTC. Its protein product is CASSLTGRAPPSYEQYF.

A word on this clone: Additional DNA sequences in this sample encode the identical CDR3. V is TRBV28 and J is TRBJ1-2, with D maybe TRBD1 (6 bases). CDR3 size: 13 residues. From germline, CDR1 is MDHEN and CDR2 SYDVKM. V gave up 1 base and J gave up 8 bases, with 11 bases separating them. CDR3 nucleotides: TGTGCCAGCAGTTTATTACAGGGACACGGCTACACCTTC. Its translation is CASSLLQGHGYTF.

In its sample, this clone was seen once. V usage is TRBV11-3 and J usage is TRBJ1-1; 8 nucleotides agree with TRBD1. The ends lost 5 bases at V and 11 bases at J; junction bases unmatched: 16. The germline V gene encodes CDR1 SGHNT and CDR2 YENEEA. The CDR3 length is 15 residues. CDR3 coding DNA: TGTGCCAGCAGCACACTCAGCCCCGACAGGGGTAGGGCTTTCTTT. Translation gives CASSTLSPDRGRAFF.

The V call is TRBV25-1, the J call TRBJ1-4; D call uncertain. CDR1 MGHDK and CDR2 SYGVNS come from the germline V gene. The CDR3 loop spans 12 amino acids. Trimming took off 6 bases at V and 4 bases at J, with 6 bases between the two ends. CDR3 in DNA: TGTGCCAGCAGAGCCGGTAATGAAAAACTGTTTTTT. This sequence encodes CASRAGNEKLFF.

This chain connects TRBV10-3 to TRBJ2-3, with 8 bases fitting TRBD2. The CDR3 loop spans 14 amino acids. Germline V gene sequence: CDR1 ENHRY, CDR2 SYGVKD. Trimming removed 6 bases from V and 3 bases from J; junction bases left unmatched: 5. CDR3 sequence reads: CAISVAGNTDTQYF. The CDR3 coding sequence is TGTGCCATCAGCGTAGCGGGGAATACAGATACGCAGTATTTT.

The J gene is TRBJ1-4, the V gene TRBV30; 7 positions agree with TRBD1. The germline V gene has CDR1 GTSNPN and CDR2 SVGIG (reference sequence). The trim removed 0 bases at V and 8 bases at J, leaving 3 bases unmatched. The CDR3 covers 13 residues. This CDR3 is CAWSVGRGEKLFF. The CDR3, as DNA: TGTGCCTGGAGTGTAGGCAGGGGGGAAAAACTGTTTTTT.

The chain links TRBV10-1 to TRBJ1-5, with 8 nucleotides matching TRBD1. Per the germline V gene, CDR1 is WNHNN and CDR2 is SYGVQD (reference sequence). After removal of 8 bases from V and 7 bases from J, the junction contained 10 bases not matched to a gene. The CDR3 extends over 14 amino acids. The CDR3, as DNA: TGCGCCAGCCAACCGACAGGGGACGTCCAGCCCCAGCATTTT. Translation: CASQPTGDVQPQHF.

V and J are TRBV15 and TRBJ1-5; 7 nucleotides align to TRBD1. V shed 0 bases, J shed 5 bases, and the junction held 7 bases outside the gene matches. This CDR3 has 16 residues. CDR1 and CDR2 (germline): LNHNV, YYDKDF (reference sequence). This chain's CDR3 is CATSRDRPGGDQPQHF. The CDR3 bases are TGTGCCACCAGCAGAGATCGGCCAGGGGGTGATCAGCCCCAGCATTTT. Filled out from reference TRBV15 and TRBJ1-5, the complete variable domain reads DAMVIQNPRYQVTQFGKPVTLSCSQTLNHNVMYWYQQKSSQAPKLLFHYYDKDFNNEADTPDNFQSRRPNTSFCFLDIRSPGLGDTAMYLCATSRDRPGGDQPQHFGDGTRLSIL.

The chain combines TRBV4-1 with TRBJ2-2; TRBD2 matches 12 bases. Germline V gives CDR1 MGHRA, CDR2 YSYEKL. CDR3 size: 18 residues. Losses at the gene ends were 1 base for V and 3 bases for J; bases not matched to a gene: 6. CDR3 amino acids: CASSQVPLAGGYTGELFF. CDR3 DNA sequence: TGCGCCAGCAGCCAAGTACCCCTAGCGGGAGGGTACACCGGGGAGCTGTTTTTT.

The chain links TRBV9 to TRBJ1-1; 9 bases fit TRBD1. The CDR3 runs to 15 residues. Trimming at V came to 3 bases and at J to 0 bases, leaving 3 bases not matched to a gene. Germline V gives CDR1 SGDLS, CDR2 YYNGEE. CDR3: CASSGRQGVNTEAFF. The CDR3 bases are TGTGCCAGCAGCGGCAGACAGGGGGTGAACACTGAAGCTTTCTTT.

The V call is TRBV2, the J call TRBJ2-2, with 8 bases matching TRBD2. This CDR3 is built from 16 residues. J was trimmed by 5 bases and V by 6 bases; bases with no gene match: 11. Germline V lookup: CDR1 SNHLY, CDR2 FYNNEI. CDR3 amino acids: CASSLRSGSGTGELFF. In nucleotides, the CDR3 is TGTGCCAGCAGCCTGAGAAGCGGGAGTGGGACCGGGGAGCTGTTTTTT.

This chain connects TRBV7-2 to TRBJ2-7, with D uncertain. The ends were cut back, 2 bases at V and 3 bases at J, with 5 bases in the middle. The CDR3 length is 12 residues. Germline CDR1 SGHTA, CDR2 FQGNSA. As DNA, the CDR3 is TGTGCCAGCAGCTTATCAATCTACGAGCAGTACTTC. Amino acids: CASSLSIYEQYF.

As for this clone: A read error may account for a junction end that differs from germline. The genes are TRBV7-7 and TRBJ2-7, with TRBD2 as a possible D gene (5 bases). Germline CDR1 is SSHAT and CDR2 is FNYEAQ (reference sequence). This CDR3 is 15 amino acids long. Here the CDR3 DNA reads TGTGCTAGCAGCTTATATGCGGGTCCTTCCTACGAGCAGTACTTC. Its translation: CASSLYAGPSYEQYF. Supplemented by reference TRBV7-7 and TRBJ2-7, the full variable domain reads GAGVSQSPRYKVTKRGQDVTLRCDPISSHATLYWYQQALGQGPEFLTYFNYEAQPDKSGLPSDRFSAERPEGSISTLTIQRTEQRDSAMYRCASSLYAGPSYEQYFGPGTRLTVT.

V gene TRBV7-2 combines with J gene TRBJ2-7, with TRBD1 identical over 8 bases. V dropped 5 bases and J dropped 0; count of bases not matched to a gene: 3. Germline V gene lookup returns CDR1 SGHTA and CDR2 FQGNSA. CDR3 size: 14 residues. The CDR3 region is CASSLGTGSYEQYF. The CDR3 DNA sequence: TGTGCCAGCAGCCTAGGGACAGGCTCCTACGAGCAGTACTTC.

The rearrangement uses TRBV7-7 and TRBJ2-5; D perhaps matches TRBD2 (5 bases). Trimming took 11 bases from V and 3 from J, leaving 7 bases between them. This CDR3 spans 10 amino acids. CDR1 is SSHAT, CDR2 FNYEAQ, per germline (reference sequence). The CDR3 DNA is TGTGCCGCGGGTAAAGAGACCCAGTACTTC. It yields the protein CAAGKETQYF.

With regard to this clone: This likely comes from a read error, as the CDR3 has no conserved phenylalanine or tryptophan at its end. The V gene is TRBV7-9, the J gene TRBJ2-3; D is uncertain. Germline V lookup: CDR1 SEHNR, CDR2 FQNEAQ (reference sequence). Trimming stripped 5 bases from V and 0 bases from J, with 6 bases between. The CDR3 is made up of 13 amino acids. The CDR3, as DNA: TGTGCCAGCAGCCCATTGAGCACAGATACGCAGTATCTT. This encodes CASSPLSTDTQYL.

Here the CDR3 reads CASSRSGLSYNEQFF. The CDR3 DNA sequence: TGTGCCAGCAGCAGAAGCGGACTCTCCTACAATGAGCAGTTCTTC. This chain links TRBV9 with TRBJ2-1; possible D gene TRBD2, 5 bases. Germline CDR1 and CDR2: SGDLS and YYNGEE. V lost 4 bases and J 0 bases, leaving 11 bases between the germline ends. This CDR3 has 15 amino acids. The entire variable domain, with the rest obtained from reference TRBV9 and TRBJ2-1, is as follows: DSGVTQTPKHLITATGQRVTLRCSPRSGDLSVYWYQQSLDQGLQFLIQYYNGEERAKGNILERFSAQQFPDLHSELNLSSLELGDSALYFCASSRSGLSYNEQFFGPGTRLTVL.

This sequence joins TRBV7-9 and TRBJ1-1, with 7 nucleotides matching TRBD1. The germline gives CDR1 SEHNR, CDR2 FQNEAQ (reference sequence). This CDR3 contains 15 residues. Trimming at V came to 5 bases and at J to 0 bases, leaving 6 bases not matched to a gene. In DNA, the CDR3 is TGTGCCAGCAGCCAGCGACAGGGATTGAACACTGAAGCTTTCTTT. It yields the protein CASSQRQGLNTEAFF. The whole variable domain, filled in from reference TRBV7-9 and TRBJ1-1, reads DTGVSQNPRHKITKRGQNVTFRCDPISEHNRLYWYRQTLGQGPEFLTYFQNEAQLEKSRLLSDRFSAERPKGSFSTLEIQRTEQGDSAMYLCASSQRQGLNTEAFFGQGTRLTVV.

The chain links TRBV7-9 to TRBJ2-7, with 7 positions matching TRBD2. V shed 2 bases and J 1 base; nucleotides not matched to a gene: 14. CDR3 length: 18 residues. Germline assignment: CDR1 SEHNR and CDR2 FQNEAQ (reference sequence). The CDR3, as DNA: TGTGCCAGCAGCTTATCCCCCGGGACTACCATTCGATCCTACGAGCAGTACTTC. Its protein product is CASSLSPGTTIRSYEQYF.

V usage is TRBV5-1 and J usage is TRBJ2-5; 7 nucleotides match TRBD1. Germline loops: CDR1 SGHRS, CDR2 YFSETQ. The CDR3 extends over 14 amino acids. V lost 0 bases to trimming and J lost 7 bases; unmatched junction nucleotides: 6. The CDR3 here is CASSLATGKGTQYF. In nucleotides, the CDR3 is TGCGCCAGCAGCTTGGCGACAGGGAAGGGGACCCAGTACTTC.

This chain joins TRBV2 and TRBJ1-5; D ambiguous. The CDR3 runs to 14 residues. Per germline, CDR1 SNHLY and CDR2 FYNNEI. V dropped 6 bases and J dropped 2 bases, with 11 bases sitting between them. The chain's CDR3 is CASRTVRGNQPQHF. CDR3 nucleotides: TGTGCCAGCAGGACTGTCCGAGGCAATCAGCCCCAGCATTTT. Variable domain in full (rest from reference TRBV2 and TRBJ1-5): EPEVTQTPSHQVTQMGQEVILRCVPISNHLYFYWYRQILGQKVEFLVSFYNNEISEKSEIFDDQFSVERPDGSNFTLKIRSTKLEDSAMYFCASRTVRGNQPQHFGDGTRLSIL.

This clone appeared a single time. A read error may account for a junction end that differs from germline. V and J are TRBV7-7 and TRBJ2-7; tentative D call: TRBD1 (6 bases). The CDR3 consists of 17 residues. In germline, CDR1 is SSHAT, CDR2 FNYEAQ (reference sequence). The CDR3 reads CASSHHNTGKSSYEQYF. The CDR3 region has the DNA TGTGCTAGCAGTCATCATAACACAGGGAAAAGCTCCTACGAGCAGTACTTC.